The 19 T cell receptor beta chains below all came from one sample that was sequenced in a study of identical twins. One entry per CDR3 protein results from TCRdb running MiXCR on the 5' RACE reads. This repertoire shows 350,000 to 500,000 distinct CDR3 sequences, about 18% found once; its top ten account for roughly 12%. Material: naive T cells sorted from blood. These TCRs come from a man aged 45 to 65 in good health.

Ten or more counts support this clonotype. The chain is built from TRBV7-7 and TRBJ2-5; 12 nucleotides match TRBD2. This CDR3 has 15 residues. V dropped 5 bases and J dropped 5; count of bases not matched to a gene: 6. Germline CDR1 is SSHAT and CDR2 is FNYEAQ (reference sequence). As DNA, the CDR3 is TGTGCCAGCAGCACACTAGCGGGAGGAGGCGAGACCCAGTACTTC. Translating it yields CASSTLAGGGETQYF.

There are many counts of this clonotype. The V call is TRBV7-2, the J call TRBJ2-3; 12 nucleotides match TRBD2. The V segment lost 3 bases and the J segment 0 bases; nucleotides outside the gene matches: 1. CDR1 SGHTA and CDR2 FQGNSA come from the germline V gene. The CDR3 spans 16 residues. The CDR3 nucleotides read TGTGCCAGCAGCTTGACTAGCGGGGGTAGCACAGATACGCAGTATTTT. Protein product: CASSLTSGGSTDTQYF.

There are many counts of this clonotype. J is TRBJ2-7 and V is TRBV15, with D possibly TRBD1 on 6 matching bases. The CDR3 length is 16 residues. CDR1 LNHNV and CDR2 YYDKDF come from the germline V gene (reference sequence). V was clipped by 3 bases and J by 1 base, with 16 bases between them. CDR3 DNA: TGTGCCACCAGCAGTACCTTCCGGGACACGTCCTACGAGCAGTACTTC. It codes for CATSSTFRDTSYEQYF. The full variable domain, in which reference TRBV15 and TRBJ2-7 provide the parts outside the CDR3, is DAMVIQNPRYQVTQFGKPVTLSCSQTLNHNVMYWYQQKSSQAPKLLFHYYDKDFNNEADTPDNFQSRRPNTSFCFLDIRSPGLGDTAMYLCATSSTFRDTSYEQYFGPGTRLTVT.

CDR3 nucleotide sequence: TGTGCCAGCAGCTCGCCGGGGACAGATACGCAGTATTTT. It yields the protein CASSSPGTDTQYF. This chain joins TRBV11-3 and TRBJ2-3; TRBD2 is a possible D gene (5 bases). The CDR3 is made up of 13 amino acids. Germline CDR1 SGHNT, CDR2 YENEEA. V gave up 4 bases and J gave up 3 bases, with 8 bases separating them.

Here the CDR3 reads CASSQNRLTLNTGELFF. The CDR3, as DNA: TGCGCCAGCAGCCAAAATCGACTTACCCTGAACACCGGGGAGCTGTTTTTT. The J gene is TRBJ2-2, the V gene TRBV4-3, with unresolved D. Germline-derived CDR1 and CDR2 are LGHNA and YSLEER. Trimming took off 2 bases at V and 1 base at J, with 14 bases between the two ends. This CDR3 spans 17 amino acids.

The CDR3 is CASSQGGRMNTEAFF. The CDR3 nucleotides read TGTGCCAGCAGCCAAGGGGGGAGAATGAACACTGAAGCTTTCTTT. The chain couples TRBV4-2 to TRBJ1-1; weak D call: TRBD1 (5 bases). The germline gives CDR1 LGHNA, CDR2 YNFKEQ. This CDR3 spans 15 amino acids. V was shortened by 1 base and J by 0 bases, with 9 bases between the two germline ends.

The gene calls are TRBV12-3 or TRBV12-4 and TRBJ1-2; possibly TRBD1 for D (5 bases). V dropped 3 bases and J dropped 6 bases, with 11 bases sitting between them. The length of the CDR3 is 13 residues. The CDR3: CASSFWGWDGYTF. CDR3 sequence (DNA): TGTGCCAGCAGTTTTTGGGGGTGGGATGGCTACACCTTC.

Many counts were recorded for this clonotype. This rearrangement joins TRBV4-2 to TRBJ2-5, with 8 bases identical to TRBD1. In germline, CDR1 is LGHNA, CDR2 YNFKEQ. The CDR3 consists of 15 residues. J was trimmed by 4 bases and V by 2 bases; bases with no gene match: 6. CDR3 bases: TGTGCCAGCAGCCAAAATCAGGGGGCCGCAGAGACCCAGTACTTC. Residues: CASSQNQGAAETQYF.

J is TRBJ2-7 and V is TRBV5-1; D is possibly TRBD1 (6 bases). Trimming stripped 0 bases from V and 3 bases from J, with 10 bases between. Germline CDR1 and CDR2: SGHRS and YFSETQ. CDR3 size: 14 residues. The CDR3 is CASSLGQVFYEQYF. Written as DNA, the CDR3 is TGCGCCAGCAGCTTGGGACAGGTATTCTACGAGCAGTACTTC.

The rearrangement uses TRBV2 and TRBJ1-5, with 11 bases matching TRBD1. The CDR3 totals 13 residues. With 6 bases clipped from V and 7 bases from J, the junction kept 2 bases outside the gene matches. The germline gives CDR1 SNHLY, CDR2 FYNNEI. CDR3 residues: CASRRTGGQPQHF. CDR3 DNA: TGTGCCAGCAGGAGGACAGGGGGCCAGCCCCAGCATTTT.

This clonotype was seen more than once but under ten times. The chain has TRBV20-1 and TRBJ1-2; TRBD1 is a possible D gene (5 bases). CDR1 is DFQATT, CDR2 SNEGSKA, per germline (reference sequence). V gave up 8 bases and J gave up 5 bases, with 18 bases separating them. The length of the CDR3 is 13 residues. CDR3 loop: CSCTPGRVYGYTF. CDR3 bases: TGCAGTTGCACTCCGGGACGGGTATATGGCTACACCTTC.

The table lists this clonotype with a few counts. The chain joins TRBV10-3 to TRBJ2-1; a weak D match, TRBD1 (5 bases). The CDR3 consists of 13 residues. Germline loops: CDR1 ENHRY, CDR2 SYGVKD. Trimming left V 3 bases short and J 8 bases short, with 11 bases between. The CDR3: CAISEQEMDEQFF. For the CDR3, the DNA is TGTGCCATCAGTGAACAGGAGATGGATGAGCAGTTCTTC.

This clonotype was detected ten times or more. This chain joins TRBV7-8 and TRBJ1-1; D may be TRBD1 (6 bases). Germline assignment: CDR1 SGHVS and CDR2 FQNEAQ. This CDR3 spans 15 amino acids. Trimming shortened V by 1 base and J by 4 bases, and 13 bases separated the two germline ends. The DNA for the CDR3 is TGTGCCAGCAGCTTAGAGGCCAGGGGTTCCACTGAAGCTTTCTTT. It yields the protein CASSLEARGSTEAFF. Using reference TRBV7-8 and TRBJ1-1 for the parts outside the CDR3, the full variable domain is GAGVSQSPRYKVAKRGQDVALRCDPISGHVSLFWYQQALGQGPEFLTYFQNEAQLDKSGLPSDRFFAERPEGSVSTLKIQRTQQEDSAVYLCASSLEARGSTEAFFGQGTRLTVV.

This chain uses TRBV25-1 with TRBJ2-1, with 12 bases identical to TRBD1. There are 13 residues in the CDR3. J was trimmed by 9 bases and V by 10 bases; bases with no gene match: 7. Germline V CDR1 and CDR2: MGHDK, SYGVNS. The CDR3 nucleotides are TGTGCCACGGGACAGGGGGCGTTCACTGAGCAGTTCTTC. Translated, it gives CATGQGAFTEQFF.

The CDR3 is CSARVSNSPLHF. The CDR3 nucleotides are TGCAGTGCTAGAGTCAGTAATTCACCCCTCCACTTT. The chain combines TRBV20-1 with TRBJ1-6, with D uncertain. Trimming left V 1 base short and J 6 bases short, with 4 bases between. Germline V CDR1 and CDR2: DFQATT, SNEGSKA (reference sequence). The CDR3 contains 12 residues.

This clonotype was seen a handful of times. The gene calls are TRBV6-1 and TRBJ2-7; D is perhaps TRBD1 (8 bases). The CDR3 covers 16 residues. V lost 6 bases and J 4 bases, leaving 22 bases between the germline ends. Germline V gives CDR1 MNHNS, CDR2 SASEGT. The CDR3 DNA sequence: TGTGCCAGCAGGATGACTACAGGGGGGGCCCGTTACGAGCAGTACTTC. It encodes CASRMTTGGARYEQYF.

This chain joins TRBV12-3 or TRBV12-4 and TRBJ2-2, with 9 nucleotides matching TRBD1. This CDR3 has 15 amino acids. After removal of 3 bases from V and 7 bases from J, the junction contained 6 bases not matched to a gene. The chain's CDR3 is CASSFSTGGHGELFF. In DNA form, the CDR3 reads TGTGCCAGCAGTTTCTCTACAGGGGGCCACGGGGAGCTGTTTTTT.

This clonotype has only a few counts. The chain combines TRBV10-3 with TRBJ1-1; D is ambiguous. Trimming stripped 2 bases from V and 1 base from J, with 11 bases between. Looked up from germline, CDR1 is ENHRY and CDR2 is SYGVKD. This CDR3 has 15 amino acids. Here the CDR3 reads CAISERGIRNTEAFF. DNA for the CDR3: TGTGCCATCAGTGAGCGGGGAATAAGGAACACTGAAGCTTTCTTT.

The sample holds many counts of this clonotype. The chain recombines TRBV4-3 with TRBJ2-7, with 7 bases aligning to TRBD2. The junction had 13 bases not matched to a gene; V was cut back by 3 bases and J by 2 bases. The CDR3 runs 17 residues. CDR1 and CDR2 from the germline V gene are LGHNA and YSLEER. The DNA for the CDR3 is TGCGCCAGCAGCCAGGGGCCTGGGCAGGGAGGGACCTACGAGCAGTACTTC. Translated, it gives CASSQGPGQGGTYEQYF.